This TCR beta chain stems from a study of Graves' ophthalmopathy and Graves' hyperthyroidism. This clonotype has a handful of counts. Transcripts of RNA were the source for amplifying TCR beta CDR3 regions. First-round RT-PCR employed HTBI primers, with a second-round multiplex PCR after it. TCRdb fed the multiplex PCR reads into MiXCR, producing one record per CDR3 protein. The data contain about 1.2 million distinct CDR3 sequences, 35% to 40% of them singletons. V lost 0 bases, J lost 4 bases, and 15 bases lay in between. The CDR3 has 16 residues. CDR1 is MNHNY and CDR2 is SVGAGI in the germline V gene (reference sequence).

The rearrangement links TRBV6-6 to TRBJ1-2; TRBD1 is a possible D gene (5 bases). The TCR originated in an adult man with Graves' hyperthyroidism. Source material: peripheral blood or thyroid tissue (not recorded which). The CDR3: CASSYSTGDNTYGYTF. The CDR3 coding sequence is TGTGCCAGCAGTTACTCGACGGGGGATAACACCTATGGCTACACCTTC.